This entry lists 8 T cell receptor beta chains sequenced from one sample in a study of T cells in Graves' hyperthyroidism and ophthalmopathy. RNA transcripts served as the template for amplifying TCR beta CDR3 regions. The HTBI primer set drove a first-round RT-PCR of the TCR CDR3. TCRdb passed the multiplex PCR reads through MiXCR, listing each CDR3 protein once. The sample contains some 500,000 distinct CDR3 sequences, around 14% of which appear only once. Sequencing used blood. The receptors derive from a woman between 18 and 29 years old with Graves' hyperthyroidism.

The V call is TRBV12-5, the J call TRBJ2-2, with 7 bases matching TRBD2. Germline CDR1 is LGHNT and CDR2 is FRNRAP. The J segment lost 6 bases and the V segment lost 1 base, leaving 5 bases of the junction unmatched. The CDR3 totals 15 residues. The DNA for the CDR3 is TGTGCTAGTGGTTTGGCCGCGGGAGTAGCCGGGGAGCTGTTTTTT. It specifies CASGLAAGVAGELFF.

This clonotype was seen many times. V is TRBV9 and J is TRBJ1-1, with D uncertain. Deletions cut 5 bases from V and 0 bases from J, with 11 bases between. The germline CDR1 and CDR2 sequences are SGDLS and YYNGEE. CDR3 length: 14 residues. CDR3 DNA: TGTGCCAGCAGTCCTTGGGTTATGAACACTGAAGCTTTCTTT. Encoded protein: CASSPWVMNTEAFF.

The sample holds many counts of this clonotype. This rearrangement joins TRBV14 to TRBJ2-7; possibly TRBD1 for D (6 bases). Germline V CDR1 and CDR2: SGHDN, FVKESK. With 5 bases removed from V and 4 bases from J, the gap between germline ends came to 9 bases. This CDR3 is built from 12 residues. CDR3 loop: CASSGGRYEQYF. DNA of the CDR3: TGTGCCAGCAGCGGGGGCAGGTACGAGCAGTACTTC.

This clonotype has a count of ten or more. The chain couples TRBV2 to TRBJ1-6; 9 bases fit TRBD1. Germline CDR1 reads SNHLY; CDR2 reads FYNNEI. Trimming cost V 4 bases and J 2 bases; bases outside gene matches: 9. This CDR3 comprises 18 residues. CDR3 sequence: CASSGPTGGGTYNSPLHF. The CDR3 DNA reads TGTGCCAGCAGTGGGCCGACAGGGGGGGGAACCTATAATTCACCCCTCCACTTT.

This clonotype was found once. The chain has TRBV6-4 and TRBJ2-7; TRBD1 aligns across 7 bases. The CDR3 runs 16 residues. Germline CDR1 reads MRHNA; CDR2 reads SNTAGT. V was pared by 2 bases and J by 2 bases, with 9 bases of the junction left unmatched. CDR3 region: CASSDPGQRKTYEQYV. The DNA for the CDR3 is TGTGCCAGCAGTGACCCGGGACAGCGCAAAACCTACGAGCAGTACGTC.

This clonotype has at least ten counts. V is TRBV6-1 and J is TRBJ2-1; 12 nucleotides line up with TRBD1. V shed 0 bases, J shed 7 bases, and the junction held 7 bases outside the gene matches. Germline V CDR1 and CDR2: MNHNS, SASEGT. This CDR3 is built from 17 residues. The CDR3 region has the DNA TGTGCCAGCAGTGAAGCCTTGGGACAGGGGGCAGGTAATGAGCAGTTCTTC. This sequence encodes CASSEALGQGAGNEQFF.

The table lists this clonotype with many counts. This chain connects TRBV2 to TRBJ2-1, with D possibly called TRBD1 or TRBD2 (5 bases each). V lost 7 bases to trimming and J lost 14 bases, with 18 bases between them. Germline V gene lookup returns CDR1 SNHLY and CDR2 FYNNEI. The CDR3 covers 12 residues. For the CDR3, the DNA is TGTGCCAGCAACCCCCCCGGGGCACCTAAGTTCTTC. Translated: CASNPPGAPKFF.

In this sample, this clonotype turned up many times. The CDR3 reads CAWEAWDRGSVGYTF. The CDR3 bases are TGTGCCTGGGAAGCATGGGACAGGGGCTCGGTTGGCTACACCTTC. This rearrangement joins TRBV30 to TRBJ1-2, with 10 bases that match TRBD1. CDR3 length: 15 amino acids. The V segment lost 5 bases and the J segment 7 bases; nucleotides outside the gene matches: 13. CDR1 is GTSNPN, CDR2 SVGIG, per germline (reference sequence).